This T cell receptor (beta chain) is from a study of blood T cell repertoires in COVID-19. Overall study context: Spain, Italy and the United States supplied samples that represented acute and convalescent COVID-19. T cells, B-cell-depleted T cells, or PBMCs provided the cDNA or gDNA that served as material.

Original methodology: Cell counts per sample came from amplifying reference gene primers. Sequenced by immunoSEQ multiplex PCR; TCRdb stores in-frame clones only, minus some. From that table come the V and J calls and clone size; the DNA was used to work out D and trimming. Found here are 120,000 or so clones, more than 70% of them singletons; the top ten hold approximately 1.5%. Trimming left V 7 bases short and J 4 bases short, with 14 bases between. CDR3 length: 13 amino acids. Germline V lookup: CDR1 MNHEY, CDR2 SVGAGI. The sequence was obtained from a human donor in a cohort sampled during active COVID-19. The chain joins TRBV6-5 to TRBJ2-7; maybe TRBD1 (6 bases). Input material: peripheral blood. CDR3 nucleotide sequence: TGTGCCAGCAAGACAGGAAGGGGGTACGAGCAGTACTTC. Protein product: CASKTGRGYEQYF.